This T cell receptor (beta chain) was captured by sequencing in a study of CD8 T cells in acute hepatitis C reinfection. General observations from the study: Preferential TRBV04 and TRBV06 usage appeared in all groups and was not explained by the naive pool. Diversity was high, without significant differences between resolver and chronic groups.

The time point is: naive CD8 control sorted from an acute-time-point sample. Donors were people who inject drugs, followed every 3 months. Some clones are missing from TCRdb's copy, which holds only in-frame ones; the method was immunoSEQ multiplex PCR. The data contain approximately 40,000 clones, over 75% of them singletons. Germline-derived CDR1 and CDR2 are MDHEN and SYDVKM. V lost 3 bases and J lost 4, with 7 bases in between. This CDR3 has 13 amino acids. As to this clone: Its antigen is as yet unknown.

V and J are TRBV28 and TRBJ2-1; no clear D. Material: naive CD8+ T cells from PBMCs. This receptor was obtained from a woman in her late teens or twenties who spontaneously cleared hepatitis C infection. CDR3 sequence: CASSFRLYNEQFF. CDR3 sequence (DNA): TGTGCCAGCAGTTTCCGTCTGTACAATGAGCAGTTCTTC.